These 20 T cell receptor beta chains were sequenced from one sample in a study of OX40 agonist ivuxolimab in advanced cancers. Generated by immunoSEQ multiplex PCR, the TCRdb table keeps only in-frame clones and is missing some. Here the sample spans roughly 100,000 clones, more than 75% being singletons. The sequencing here drew on CD4+ or CD8+ T cells sorted from blood, taken in a trial of the OX40 agonist ivuxolimab. These receptors originate from an adult with an advanced solid tumor such as melanoma, head and neck, liver or kidney cancer.

The gene calls are TRBV4-1 and TRBJ1-5; 7 nucleotides align to TRBD1. This CDR3 spans 14 amino acids. V lost 4 bases, J lost 7 bases, and 7 bases stayed unmatched. Germline assignment: CDR1 MGHRA and CDR2 YSYEKL. CDR3: CASSRTGDRQPQHF. The DNA for the CDR3 is TGCGCCAGCAGCCGGACAGGAGACAGGCAGCCCCAGCATTTT.

The chain employs TRBV30 and TRBJ2-7, with D possibly matching TRBD1 (6 bases). Germline CDR1 is GTSNPN and CDR2 is SVGIG (reference sequence). The CDR3 has 13 residues. Trimming cost V 3 bases and J 6 bases, with 15 bases left between them. DNA of the CDR3: TGTGCCTGGAGGGAACAGGGCCTTCCCGAGCAGTACTTC. Protein: CAWREQGLPEQYF.

The V call is TRBV5-1, the J call TRBJ2-5; a weak D match, TRBD1 (6 bases). V was clipped by 5 bases and J by 5 bases, with 19 bases between them. CDR1 is SGHRS, CDR2 YFSETQ, per germline. The CDR3 loop spans 15 amino acids. CDR3 DNA sequence: TGCGCCAGCAGTACCTCGATTGGGGGCCGGGAGACCCAGTACTTC. This encodes CASSTSIGGRETQYF.

The chain links TRBV2 to TRBJ2-2, with D possibly being TRBD2 (5 bases). Germline lookup yields CDR1 SNHLY and CDR2 FYNNEI. The CDR3 length is 14 residues. V lost 2 bases to trimming and J lost 4 bases, with 8 bases between them. DNA for the CDR3: TGTGCCAGCAGTGAAACTAGAGGCACCGGGGAGCTGTTTTTT. Encoded protein: CASSETRGTGELFF.

The rearrangement joins TRBV11-2 to TRBJ2-2; 9 nucleotides agree with TRBD2. There are 14 residues in the CDR3. The junction had 4 bases not matched to a gene; V was cut back by 2 bases and J by 9 bases. Per the germline V gene, CDR1 is SGHAT and CDR2 is FQNNGV. The CDR3 spells CASSLLAGSRELFF. CDR3 bases: TGTGCCAGCAGCTTACTAGCGGGATCCCGGGAGCTGTTTTTT.

CDR3 region: CASRPSELPYEQYF. The CDR3 DNA reads TGTGCAAGTCGCCCTTCAGAGCTCCCCTACGAGCAGTACTTC. The chain links TRBV12-2 to TRBJ2-7. TRBV12-2 is a pseudogene. The CDR3 loop spans 14 amino acids.

This sequence joins TRBV7-9 and TRBJ2-1; 11 nucleotides align to TRBD2. CDR1 is SEHNR, CDR2 FQNEAQ, per germline (reference sequence). Losses at the gene ends were 3 bases for V and 5 bases for J; bases not matched to a gene: 9. The CDR3 runs 17 residues. CDR3 amino acids: CASSFAASGRPNNEQFF. The DNA of the CDR3 is TGTGCCAGCAGCTTTGCGGCTAGCGGGAGGCCTAACAATGAGCAGTTCTTC.

V and J are TRBV6-6 and TRBJ1-6; tentative D call: TRBD1 (6 bases). The CDR3 loop spans 14 amino acids. Per the germline V gene, CDR1 is MNHNY and CDR2 is SVGAGI (reference sequence). Trimming pared 5 bases from V and 6 bases from J, leaving 11 bases between. In DNA, the CDR3 is TGTGCCAGCAGTCAACAGGGTTTTAATTCACCCCTCCACTTT. This gives the protein CASSQQGFNSPLHF.

CDR3 sequence reads: CSAQGASGDGYTF. The CDR3 nucleotides are TGCAGCGCGCAGGGGGCCTCGGGGGATGGCTACACCTTC. The chain employs TRBV29-1 and TRBJ1-2; 8 positions agree with TRBD1. Looked up from germline, CDR1 is SQVTM and CDR2 is ANQGSEA. The CDR3 contains 13 residues. V lost 7 bases to trimming and J lost 6 bases; unmatched junction nucleotides: 10.

The V gene is TRBV6-5, the J gene TRBJ2-4; possible D gene TRBD1, 7 bases. The length of the CDR3 is 15 residues. Germline CDR1 reads MNHEY; CDR2 reads SVGAGI. V was pared by 6 bases and J by 6 bases, with 18 bases between. CDR3 bases: TGTGCCAGCAGCCCCGACAGGGTGGGAGGAAACATTCAGTACTTC. Encoded protein: CASSPDRVGGNIQYF.

This sequence joins TRBV6-4 and TRBJ2-1, with 11 bases fitting TRBD2. V was clipped by 3 bases and J by 8 bases; unmatched bases: 6. Germline lookup yields CDR1 MRHNA and CDR2 SNTAGT. The CDR3 is 15 amino acids. Written as DNA, the CDR3 is TGTGCCAGCAGTGAACTAGCGGGAGTAGGGCATGAGCAGTTCTTC. This translates into CASSELAGVGHEQFF.

This clone was observed once. This sequence joins TRBV4-3 and TRBJ1-4; 8 nucleotides line up with TRBD1. CDR3 length: 16 residues. V gave up 0 bases and J gave up 4 bases; unmatched junction bases: 4. Germline V gene sequence: CDR1 LGHNA, CDR2 YSLEER. The CDR3 protein is CASSQDRTGFNEKLFF. The CDR3, as DNA: TGCGCCAGCAGCCAAGATCGGACAGGGTTTAATGAAAAACTGTTTTTT.

V is TRBV6-4 and J is TRBJ2-3; tentative D call: TRBD2 (7 bases). CDR3 size: 18 residues. Per germline, CDR1 MRHNA and CDR2 SNTAGT. Trimming left V 2 bases short and J 4 bases short, with 22 bases between. Written as DNA, the CDR3 is TGTGCCAGCAGTGACGACCCGAGTGGGGGGGCCGCGGCAGATACGCAGTATTTT. It codes for CASSDDPSGGAAADTQYF.

This clone was detected a few times. The junction departs from germline at one end; a sequencing error may be responsible. This chain links TRBV30 with TRBJ1-2; D is unresolved. Germline assignment: CDR1 GTSNPN and CDR2 SVGIG (reference sequence). The CDR3 is 12 residues long. CDR3 coding DNA: TGTGTCTGGAGTGTATCAAACTATGGCTACACCTTC. As protein: CVWSVSNYGYTF.

The chain uses TRBV11-3 and TRBJ2-7; 9 bases map to TRBD1. V dropped 5 bases and J dropped 7; count of bases not matched to a gene: 12. Per germline, CDR1 SGHNT and CDR2 YENEEA. The CDR3 is 15 residues long. The CDR3 loop is CASSPYGTGLGEQYF. Written as DNA, the CDR3 is TGTGCCAGCAGCCCCTACGGGACAGGGCTTGGAGAGCAGTACTTC.

A single count supports this clone. The rearrangement joins TRBV27 to TRBJ2-3, with D possibly being TRBD1 (5 bases). The V gene's germline CDR1 is MNHEY and CDR2 SMNVEV (reference sequence). The CDR3 extends over 13 amino acids. V dropped 3 bases and J dropped 8 bases, with 12 bases sitting between them. CDR3: CASSFFFRGTQYF. In DNA form, the CDR3 reads TGTGCCAGCAGTTTTTTCTTTAGGGGTACGCAGTATTTT.

The chain has TRBV29-1 and TRBJ2-7; 9 nucleotides agree with TRBD2. The CDR3 contains 15 residues. CDR1 SQVTM and CDR2 ANQGSEA come from the germline V gene. The V and J ends lost 1 base and 3 bases, in that order; junction bases with no gene match: 7. This chain's CDR3 is CSVEGGAGGFYEQYF. The CDR3 nucleotides read TGCAGCGTTGAAGGGGGAGCGGGGGGATTCTACGAGCAGTACTTC.

The chain employs TRBV4-3 and TRBJ2-6, with D tentatively TRBD1 (5 bases). Germline V CDR1 and CDR2: LGHNA, YSLEER. The CDR3 is 16 residues long. The germline V and J ends were trimmed by 0 bases and 4 bases, with 10 bases remaining between them. The CDR3 DNA sequence: TGCGCCAGCAGCCAAGACAGGGCGGCGGGGGCCAACGTCCTGACTTTC. Translated: CASSQDRAAGANVLTF.

The chain uses TRBV30 and TRBJ2-7; the D is unclear. V lost 7 bases and J 7 bases, leaving 17 bases between the germline ends. CDR1 GTSNPN and CDR2 SVGIG come from the germline V gene (reference sequence). The CDR3 sequence is 12 residues long. The CDR3: CASGPVYVEQYF. The DNA of the CDR3 is TGTGCCTCGGGCCCCGTTTACGTGGAGCAGTACTTC.

The chain couples TRBV11-3 to TRBJ2-2; tentative D call: TRBD1 (6 bases). Per the germline V gene, CDR1 is SGHNT and CDR2 is YENEEA. Trimming removed 5 bases from V and 7 bases from J, with 11 bases in between. The CDR3 has 13 amino acids. CDR3 sequence: CASSAQGNGELFF. CDR3 sequence (DNA): TGTGCCAGCAGCGCTCAGGGGAACGGGGAGCTGTTTTTT. Using reference TRBV11-3 and TRBJ2-2 for the parts outside the CDR3, the full variable domain is EAGVVQSPRYKIIEKKQPVAFWCNPISGHNTLYWYLQNLGQGPELLIRYENEEAVDDSQLPKDRFSAERLKGVDSTLKIQPAELGDSAVYLCASSAQGNGELFFGEGSRLTVL.